The next 19 T cell receptor beta chains were all read from a single sample in a study of control samples from healthy donors and cancer patients (dated by TCRdb to between 2020 and 2021). The protocol used for the library was the immunoSEQ multiplex PCR assay. The table comes from immuneACCESS by way of TCRdb, which keeps in-frame sequences with V and J called. Part of the clones is missing from these tables; in studies checked, under half for an unresolved V gene and the rest for unknown reasons. The sample includes about 15,000 clones, with about 80% observed a single time. Together, the top ten hold roughly 17% of the sample. Sequencing was done on a sample of formalin-fixed, paraffin-embedded tissue. The receptor set was obtained from a female donor with lung cancer.

This clone occurred a few times. The V call is TRBV6-5, the J call TRBJ1-1; TRBD1 matches at 9 bases. The CDR3 is made up of 13 amino acids. The ends lost 6 bases at V and 4 bases at J; junction bases unmatched: 3. Per germline, CDR1 MNHEY and CDR2 SVGAGI. The DNA of the CDR3 is TGTGCCAGCAGACAGGGGGCAGGCACTGAAGCTTTCTTT. Protein product: CASRQGAGTEAFF.

This chain links TRBV7-8 with TRBJ2-5; tentative D call: TRBD1 (7 bases). This CDR3 is 15 amino acids long. V lost 0 bases to trimming and J lost 4 bases, with 12 bases between them. Per the germline V gene, CDR1 is SGHVS and CDR2 is FQNEAQ. The CDR3 is CASSLARDRVETQYF. CDR3 nucleotides: TGTGCCAGCAGCTTAGCGCGGGACAGAGTAGAGACCCAGTACTTC.

The chain is built from TRBV14 and TRBJ2-7; D not certain. Germline V gene sequence: CDR1 SGHDN, CDR2 FVKESK. V was clipped by 8 bases and J by 3 bases, with 8 bases between them. This CDR3 region has 11 residues. The CDR3 nucleotides read TGTGCCAGCGCCGGTGGCTACGAGCAGTACTTC. This sequence encodes CASAGGYEQYF.

This chain uses TRBV19 with TRBJ1-1; D gene uncertain. V lost 7 bases, J lost 2 bases, and 23 bases lay in between. The germline V gene encodes CDR1 LNHDA and CDR2 SQIVND (reference sequence). The CDR3 consists of 17 residues. CDR3 protein: CASNPRYSGRSNTEAFF. The DNA for the CDR3 is TGTGCCAGTAACCCACGGTACAGCGGGCGGTCAAACACTGAAGCTTTCTTT.

The CDR3 nucleotides are TGTGCCAGCAGTTCCGTCCGACAGGGGGCGGGCTATGGCTACACCTTC. As protein: CASSSVRQGAGYGYTF. The chain carries TRBV6-5 and TRBJ1-2, with 10 positions matching TRBD1. Germline V gene sequence: CDR1 MNHEY, CDR2 SVGAGI. The trim removed 4 bases at V and 4 bases at J, leaving 9 bases unmatched. This CDR3 is built from 16 residues.

CDR3 region: CASSPDRAQTQYF. As DNA, the CDR3 is TGTGCCAGCTCACCGGACAGGGCTCAGACCCAGTACTTC. This chain links TRBV18 with TRBJ2-5; the match to TRBD1 covers 8 bases. Germline V gives CDR1 KGHSH, CDR2 LQKENI. The CDR3 covers 13 residues. The trim removed 3 bases at V and 6 bases at J, leaving 3 bases unmatched.

V usage is TRBV7-6 and J usage is TRBJ2-5; 11 bases agree with TRBD2. Germline V gives CDR1 SGHVS, CDR2 FNYEAQ. The length of the CDR3 is 15 residues. J gave up 3 bases and V 2 bases, and 2 bases lay outside the gene matches. The DNA for the CDR3 is TGTGCCAGCAGCTTAATGGGACTAGCGGAAGAGACCCAGTACTTC. Translating gives CASSLMGLAEETQYF.

The V gene is TRBV30, the J gene TRBJ1-1, with 7 bases that match TRBD1. The CDR3 totals 13 residues. V lost 0 bases to trimming and J lost 6 bases; unmatched junction nucleotides: 4. Germline CDR1 is GTSNPN and CDR2 is SVGIG (reference sequence). The CDR3 loop is CAWSVQGLAEAFF. CDR3 coding DNA: TGTGCCTGGAGTGTACAGGGGCTAGCTGAAGCTTTCTTT.

This chain joins TRBV7-9 and TRBJ2-3; D is perhaps TRBD2 (5 bases). Trimming pared 3 bases from V and 2 bases from J, leaving 12 bases between. This CDR3 contains 15 residues. CDR1 is SEHNR, CDR2 FQNEAQ, per germline (reference sequence). This CDR3 reads CASSFVGEFTDTQYF. The DNA of the CDR3 is TGTGCCAGCAGCTTCGTCGGGGAGTTCACAGATACGCAGTATTTT.

V usage is TRBV24-1 and J usage is TRBJ2-1, with TRBD2 as a possible D gene (6 bases). V lost 0 bases, J lost 15 bases, and 14 bases lay in between. The CDR3 is made up of 13 amino acids. CDR1 KGHDR and CDR2 SFDVKD come from the germline V gene. The CDR3 here is CATSDLAGRFMFF. CDR3 bases: TGTGCCACCAGTGATTTGGCGGGGAGATTCATGTTCTTC.

With respect to this clone: One junction end does not reproduce the germline sequence, and a read error may be involved. The chain recombines TRBV9 with TRBJ2-5, with TRBD2 matching over 10 bases. The V gene's germline CDR1 is SGDLS and CDR2 YYNGEE. The CDR3 loop spans 15 amino acids. CDR3: CASSVGTSGQGTQYF. The CDR3 DNA reads as TGTGCCAGCAGCGTAGGGACTAGCGGACAAGGGACCCAGTACTTC.

This chain connects TRBV6-5 to TRBJ1-4; no reliable D call. V was clipped by 2 bases and J by 7 bases, with 8 bases between them. CDR3 length: 13 residues. Germline V gene sequence: CDR1 MNHEY, CDR2 SVGAGI. The chain's CDR3 is CASSYGVFEKLFF. CDR3 sequence (DNA): TGTGCCAGCAGTTACGGGGTTTTTGAAAAACTGTTTTTT.

This clone was seen once. The gene calls are TRBV3-1 (or the pseudogene TRBV3-2) and TRBJ2-5; D may be TRBD2 (6 bases). The CDR3 consists of 13 residues. The germline CDR1 and CDR2 sequences are LGHDT and YNNKEL (reference sequence). The V end was cut by 5 bases, the J end by 5 bases, with 12 bases between. CDR3 protein: CASSLGLKETQYF. DNA of the CDR3: TGTGCCAGCAGCTTGGGACTCAAGGAGACCCAGTACTTC.

This clone appeared once. This sequence joins TRBV3-1 (or the pseudogene TRBV3-2) and TRBJ2-5; 12 positions agree with TRBD2. J gave up 2 bases and V 4 bases, and 5 bases lay outside the gene matches. Germline CDR1 LGHDT, CDR2 YNNKEL (reference sequence). CDR3 size: 16 residues. CDR3 DNA sequence: TGTGCCAGCAGCCGGAGGACTAGCGGGACGCAAGAGACCCAGTACTTC. Protein product: CASSRRTSGTQETQYF.

The chain couples TRBV24-1 to TRBJ2-3; 9 nucleotides agree with TRBD2. V was pared by 4 bases and J by 4 bases, with 14 bases of the junction left unmatched. The CDR3 has 18 amino acids. The germline gives CDR1 KGHDR, CDR2 SFDVKD. The CDR3 protein is CATSDSSSSGIDADTQYF. DNA for the CDR3: TGTGCCACCAGTGACTCCTCCTCTAGCGGGATCGACGCAGATACGCAGTATTTT.

The chain joins TRBV13 to TRBJ2-1, with 8 bases that match TRBD2. The CDR3 totals 15 residues. V shed 1 base, J shed 8 bases, and the junction held 7 bases outside the gene matches. Per germline, CDR1 PRHDT and CDR2 FYEKMQ (reference sequence). The CDR3 sequence is CASSLVTGGWDEQFF. CDR3 DNA sequence: TGTGCCAGCAGCTTAGTCACGGGAGGGTGGGATGAGCAGTTCTTC.

As to this clone: This may come from a read error, since a much larger clone is one base off. This chain uses TRBV6-2 or TRBV6-3 with TRBJ1-1, with D unresolved. Germline V CDR1 and CDR2: MNHEY, SVGEGT. Trimming took off 4 bases at V and 6 bases at J, with 18 bases between the two ends. The CDR3 is 15 amino acids. The CDR3 loop reads CASSSLPWTLPEAFF. In nucleotides, the CDR3 is TGTGCCAGCAGTTCCCTTCCTTGGACGTTACCTGAAGCTTTCTTT.

J is TRBJ1-5 and V is TRBV30, with 11 nucleotides matching TRBD1. The germline V gene has CDR1 GTSNPN and CDR2 SVGIG (reference sequence). The V gene end was trimmed by 5 bases and the J gene end by 11 bases; junction bases not matched to a gene: 14. CDR3 length: 15 amino acids. This CDR3 reads CAWASGQGESGAQHF. For the CDR3, the DNA is TGTGCCTGGGCCTCGGGACAGGGGGAGTCCGGGGCCCAGCATTTT.

This clone was seen just once. V usage is TRBV3-1 (or the pseudogene TRBV3-2) and J usage is TRBJ1-1, with D perhaps TRBD1 (6 bases). Germline assignment: CDR1 LGHDT and CDR2 YNNKEL (reference sequence). The CDR3 spans 14 residues. V was shortened by 5 bases and J by 6 bases, with 16 bases between the two germline ends. The CDR3 protein is CASSVGQYSAEAFF. Written as DNA, the CDR3 is TGTGCCAGCAGCGTAGGACAGTATTCTGCTGAAGCTTTCTTT.